A selection of T cell receptor beta chains follows, all from one sample in a study of T cell changes during pregnancy in multiple sclerosis. The repertoire was sequenced with immunoSEQ multiplex PCR; TCRdb's copy has only in-frame clones and lacks some. The sample contains approximately 43,000 clones, around 91% of which appear only once. This specimen was CD8+ T cells from peripheral blood mononuclear cells, taken in the first trimester of pregnancy. The receptors shown here come from a female donor with multiple sclerosis, enrolled in a pregnancy study. CDR3s include the opening cysteine and the closing phenylalanine or tryptophan. Fields, in order: D gene, clone size, V gene, CDR3 protein. A D gene is named only where the DNA matches it firmly. Part of the rows lack a size; the others show once, few, many or a class for expanded clones.

TRBD1 NA TRBV5-8 CASSWTGEDNEQFF
NA NA TRBV6-1 CASDAGSYNEQFF
NA NA TRBV19 CASRMGGGETQYF
TRBD1 NA TRBV5-1 CASSHGTGGDWTEAFF
NA medium-sized TRBV4-1 CASSLASREAEAFF
TRBD1 NA TRBV7-6 CASSLADRERTDTQYF
NA once TRBV11-2 CASSRGIRGEEAFF
NA NA TRBV9 CASARGGGYYNSPLHF
NA NA TRBV19 CASSISGATRPQHF
TRBD1 NA TRBV6-5 CARSPQGASTDTQYF
TRBD2 NA TRBV7-9 CASSPSGGGADTQYF
TRBD1 NA TRBV6-5 CASSFGQGNYGYTF
TRBD1 NA TRBV5-1 CASSLGRQGAHEQYF
TRBD2 NA TRBV7-3 CASSSPGTSGGISSYEQYF
NA NA TRBV30 CAWSVNTEAFF
NA few TRBV19 CASTLTVHTEAFF
NA NA TRBV27 CASSLRAGINEQYF
NA NA TRBV6-1 CASSEGRNQPQHF
TRBD1 NA TRBV9 CASTLGQGGNSPLHF
NA NA TRBV7-6 CASSLDRTLREQYF
NA NA TRBV11-3 CASSLPDPREKLFF
NA NA TRBV5-6 CASSFGGSSYEQYF
NA NA TRBV29-1 CSVGSSGTSEKLFF
NA NA TRBV5-1 CASSLDQANYEQYF
NA NA TRBV2 CAAGGGGRPYEQYF
TRBD2 NA TRBV19 CASKDSSGAYDIQYF
TRBD2 NA TRBV27 CASSLFPSGKEQFF
NA NA TRBV4-1 CASSQGGENTEAFF
NA NA TRBV9 CASSPEDYNEQFF
NA NA TRBV13 CASSLEGGNNEQFF
NA many TRBV7-9 CASSPTGTQYGYTF
TRBD1 once TRBV27 CASQGATYNEQFF
NA few TRBV4-3 CASSSDSLNTEAFF
TRBD1 NA TRBV5-6 CASTLTGDSNQPQHF
TRBD1 NA TRBV10-2 CASTFYLQGATTEAFF
TRBD2 NA TRBV11-2 CASSFPSGPLDEQYF
NA NA TRBV7-3 CASSLSGGFGNTIYF
NA NA TRBV19 CASSPTPYEQYF
TRBD2 few TRBV4-2 CASSHFGASGGQETQYF
NA NA TRBV7-8 CASSLSQGSYNEQFF
NA NA TRBV5-1 CASSLREGTEAFF
NA NA TRBV6-5 CAAAGGPYNEQFF
NA NA TRBV6-6 CASSGLSDTEAFF
NA NA TRBV5-4 CASSLVKEGAEQYF
NA NA TRBV4-1 CASSDWPTNEKLFF
NA once TRBV30 CAWSEAVSYEQYF
NA NA TRBV7-9 CASTPTMGRTYEQYF
NA NA TRBV25-1 CASSEVSYEQYF
TRBD1 NA TRBV5-1 CASSVTGSGSYEQYF
TRBD1 NA TRBV6-1 CASSGQGGGSGYTF
NA NA TRBV19 CASSIMGSSYNEQFF
NA NA TRBV4-3 CASSQGTQETQYF